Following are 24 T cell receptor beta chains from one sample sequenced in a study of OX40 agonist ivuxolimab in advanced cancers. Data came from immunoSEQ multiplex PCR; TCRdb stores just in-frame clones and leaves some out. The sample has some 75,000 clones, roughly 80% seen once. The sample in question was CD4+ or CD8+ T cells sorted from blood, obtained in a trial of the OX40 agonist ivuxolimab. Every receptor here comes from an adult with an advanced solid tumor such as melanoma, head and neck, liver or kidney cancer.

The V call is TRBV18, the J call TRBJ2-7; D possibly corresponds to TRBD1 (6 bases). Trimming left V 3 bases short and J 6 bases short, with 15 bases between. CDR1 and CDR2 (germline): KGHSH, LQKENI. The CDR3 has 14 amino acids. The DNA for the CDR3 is TGTGCCAGCTCACCCGATACAGGGCCTAGCGAGCAGTACTTC. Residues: CASSPDTGPSEQYF.

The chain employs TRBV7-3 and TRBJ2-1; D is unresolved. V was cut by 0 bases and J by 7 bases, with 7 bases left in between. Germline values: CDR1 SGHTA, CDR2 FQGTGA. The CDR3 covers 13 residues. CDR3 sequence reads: CASSLTFPNEQFF. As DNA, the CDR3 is TGTGCCAGCAGCTTAACGTTCCCTAATGAGCAGTTCTTC.

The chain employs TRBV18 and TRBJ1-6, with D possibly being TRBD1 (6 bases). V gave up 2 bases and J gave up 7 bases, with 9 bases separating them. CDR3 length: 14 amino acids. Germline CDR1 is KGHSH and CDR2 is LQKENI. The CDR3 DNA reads TGTGCCAGCTCACCAAAACAGGGAAATTCACCCCTCCACTTT. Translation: CASSPKQGNSPLHF.

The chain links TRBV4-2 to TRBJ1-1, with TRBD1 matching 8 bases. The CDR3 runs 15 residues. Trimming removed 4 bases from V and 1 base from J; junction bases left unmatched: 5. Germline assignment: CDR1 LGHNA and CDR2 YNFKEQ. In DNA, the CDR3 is TGTGCCAGCAGCCGGCAGGGGGCTTCGAACACTGAAGCTTTCTTT. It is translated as CASSRQGASNTEAFF.

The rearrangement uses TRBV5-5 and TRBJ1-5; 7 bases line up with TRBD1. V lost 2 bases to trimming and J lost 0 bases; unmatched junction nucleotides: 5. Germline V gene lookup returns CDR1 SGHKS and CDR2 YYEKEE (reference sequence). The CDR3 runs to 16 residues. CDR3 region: CASSLGGSYSNQPQHF. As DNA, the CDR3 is TGTGCCAGCAGCTTAGGGGGCAGTTATAGCAATCAGCCCCAGCATTTT.

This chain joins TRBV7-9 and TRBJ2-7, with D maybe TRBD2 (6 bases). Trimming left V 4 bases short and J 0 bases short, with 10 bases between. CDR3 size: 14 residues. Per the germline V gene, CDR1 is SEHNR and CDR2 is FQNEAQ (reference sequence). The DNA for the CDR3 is TGTGCCAGCAGCTATCGGGGGAGCTCCTACGAGCAGTACTTC. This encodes CASSYRGSSYEQYF.

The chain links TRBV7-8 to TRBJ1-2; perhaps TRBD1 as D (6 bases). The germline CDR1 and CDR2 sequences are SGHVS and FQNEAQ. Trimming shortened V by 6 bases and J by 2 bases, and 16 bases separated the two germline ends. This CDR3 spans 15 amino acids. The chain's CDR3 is CASSPPNGQNYGYTF. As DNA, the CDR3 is TGTGCCAGCAGTCCTCCCAACGGACAGAACTATGGCTACACCTTC.

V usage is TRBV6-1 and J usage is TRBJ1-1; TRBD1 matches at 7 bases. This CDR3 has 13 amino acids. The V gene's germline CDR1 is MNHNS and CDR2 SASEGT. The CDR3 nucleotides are TGTGCGATTCAGGGACAGAGTTGGTCTGAAGCTTTCTTT. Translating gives CAIQGQSWSEAFF.

The CDR3 loop is CASSYGDTQYF. CDR3 coding DNA: TGTGCCAGCAGCTACGGGGATACGCAGTATTTT. This rearrangement joins TRBV13 to TRBJ2-3; D uncertain. V shed 4 bases and J shed 6 bases, with 5 bases lying between them. Per the germline V gene, CDR1 is PRHDT and CDR2 is FYEKMQ (reference sequence). The CDR3 consists of 11 residues.

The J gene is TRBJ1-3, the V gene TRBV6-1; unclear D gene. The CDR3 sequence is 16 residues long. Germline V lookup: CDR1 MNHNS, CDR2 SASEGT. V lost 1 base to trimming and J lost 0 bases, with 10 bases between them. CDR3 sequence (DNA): TGTGCCAGCAGTGAAGTTGGAGCTTTCTCTGGAAACACCATATATTTT. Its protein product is CASSEVGAFSGNTIYF.

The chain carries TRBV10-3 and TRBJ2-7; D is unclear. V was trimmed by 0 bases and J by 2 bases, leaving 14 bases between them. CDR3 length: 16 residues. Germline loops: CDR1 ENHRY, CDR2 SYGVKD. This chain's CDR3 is CAISESRADPPYEQYF. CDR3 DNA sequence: TGTGCCATCAGTGAGTCAAGGGCAGATCCCCCCTACGAGCAGTACTTC.

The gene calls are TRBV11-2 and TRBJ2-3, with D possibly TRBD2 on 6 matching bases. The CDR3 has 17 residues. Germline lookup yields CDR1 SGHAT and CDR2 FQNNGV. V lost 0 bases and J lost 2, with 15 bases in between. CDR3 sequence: CASSLDGRWGDTDTQYF. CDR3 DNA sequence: TGTGCCAGCAGCTTAGATGGAAGGTGGGGGGACACAGATACGCAGTATTTT. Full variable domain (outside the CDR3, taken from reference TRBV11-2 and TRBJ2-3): EAGVAQSPRYKIIEKRQSVAFWCNPISGHATLYWYQQILGQGPKLLIQFQNNGVVDDSQLPKDRFSAERLKGVDSTLKIQPAKLEDSAVYLCASSLDGRWGDTDTQYFGPGTRLTVL.

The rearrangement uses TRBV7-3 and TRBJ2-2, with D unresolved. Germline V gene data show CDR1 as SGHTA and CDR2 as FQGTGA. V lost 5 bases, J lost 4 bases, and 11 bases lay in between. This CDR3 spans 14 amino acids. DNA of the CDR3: TGTGCCAGCAGCACTAACTCGGGCACCGGGGAGCTGTTTTTT. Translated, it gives CASSTNSGTGELFF.

The CDR3 coding sequence is TGTGCCAGCAGCTTTATGCACAGGGGTACTGAAGCTTTCTTT. It encodes CASSFMHRGTEAFF. The V and J genes are TRBV5-4 and TRBJ1-1; TRBD1 matches 7 bases. Trimming took 2 bases from V and 5 from J; bases not matched to a gene: 6. The CDR3 runs to 14 residues. From germline, CDR1 is SGHNT and CDR2 YYREEE (reference sequence).

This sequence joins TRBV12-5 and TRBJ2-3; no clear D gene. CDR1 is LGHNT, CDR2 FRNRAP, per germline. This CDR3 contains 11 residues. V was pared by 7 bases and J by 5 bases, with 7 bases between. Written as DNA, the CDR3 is TGTGCTAGTGCCATTAGAGATACGCAGTATTTT. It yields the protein CASAIRDTQYF. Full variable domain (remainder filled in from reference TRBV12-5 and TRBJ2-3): DARVTQTPRHKVTEMGQEVTMRCQPILGHNTVFWYRQTMMQGLELLAYFRNRAPLDDSGMPKDRFSAEMPDATLATLKIQPSEPRDSAVYFCASAIRDTQYFGPGTRLTVL.

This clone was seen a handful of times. DNA for the CDR3: TGCAGCGTTGGGGATGGGACAGGGTGGTACGAGCAGTACTTC. It yields the protein CSVGDGTGWYEQYF. This rearrangement joins TRBV29-1 to TRBJ2-7; 9 bases are shared with TRBD1. V lost 4 bases, J lost 4 bases, and 8 bases stayed unmatched. This CDR3 has 14 residues. Germline CDR1 reads SQVTM; CDR2 reads ANQGSEA.

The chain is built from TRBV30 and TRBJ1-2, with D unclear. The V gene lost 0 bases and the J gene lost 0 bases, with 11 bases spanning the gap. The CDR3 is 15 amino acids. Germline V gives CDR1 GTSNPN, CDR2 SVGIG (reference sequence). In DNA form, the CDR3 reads TGTGCCTGGAGTGTACAGAGGGCTACTAACTATGGCTACACCTTC. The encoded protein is CAWSVQRATNYGYTF. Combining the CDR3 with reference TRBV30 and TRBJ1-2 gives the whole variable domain SQTIHQWPATLVQPVGSPLSLECTVEGTSNPNLYWYRQAAGRGLQLLFYSVGIGQISSEVPQNLSASRPQDRQFILSSKKLLLSDSGFYLCAWSVQRATNYGYTFGSGTRLTVV.

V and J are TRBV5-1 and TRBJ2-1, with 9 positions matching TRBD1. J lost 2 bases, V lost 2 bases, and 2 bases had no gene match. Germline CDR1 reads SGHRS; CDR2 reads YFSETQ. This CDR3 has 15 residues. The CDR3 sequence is CASSLQGAAYNEQFF. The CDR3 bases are TGCGCCAGCAGCTTACAGGGGGCCGCCTACAATGAGCAGTTCTTC.

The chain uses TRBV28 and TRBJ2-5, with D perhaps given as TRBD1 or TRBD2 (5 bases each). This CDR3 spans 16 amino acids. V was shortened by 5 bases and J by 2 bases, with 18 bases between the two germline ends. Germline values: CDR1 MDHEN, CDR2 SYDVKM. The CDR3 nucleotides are TGTGCCAGCAGTCCTGGGGGAGATAGGGATCAAGAGACCCAGTACTTC. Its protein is CASSPGGDRDQETQYF.

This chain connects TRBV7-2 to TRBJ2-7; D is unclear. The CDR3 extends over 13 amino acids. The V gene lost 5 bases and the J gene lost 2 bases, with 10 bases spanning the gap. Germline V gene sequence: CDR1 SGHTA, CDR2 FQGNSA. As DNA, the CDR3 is TGTGCCAGCAGCCTACAGCCAACCTACGAGCAGTACTTC. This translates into CASSLQPTYEQYF.

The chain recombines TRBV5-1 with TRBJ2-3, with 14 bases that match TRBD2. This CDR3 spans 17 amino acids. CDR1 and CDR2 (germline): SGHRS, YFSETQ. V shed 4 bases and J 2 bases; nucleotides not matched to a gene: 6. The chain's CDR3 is CASSTGTSGGFTDTQYF. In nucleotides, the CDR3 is TGCGCCAGCAGCACGGGGACTAGCGGGGGCTTCACAGATACGCAGTATTTT.

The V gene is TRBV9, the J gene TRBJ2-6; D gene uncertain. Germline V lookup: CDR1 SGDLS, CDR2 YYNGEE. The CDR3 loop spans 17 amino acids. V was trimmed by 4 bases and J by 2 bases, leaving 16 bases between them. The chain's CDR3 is CASSPHLNSAGANVLTF. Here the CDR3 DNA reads TGTGCCAGCAGCCCACACCTAAATTCGGCTGGGGCCAACGTCCTGACTTTC.

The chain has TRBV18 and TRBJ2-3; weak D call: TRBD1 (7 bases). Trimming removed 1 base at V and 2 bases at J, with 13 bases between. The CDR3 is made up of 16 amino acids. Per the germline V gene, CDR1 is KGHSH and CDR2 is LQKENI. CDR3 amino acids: CASSPLAGGSTDTQYF. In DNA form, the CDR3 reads TGTGCCAGCTCACCACTCGCAGGGGGGTCCACAGATACGCAGTATTTT.

The CDR3 sequence: CASSYGLAESYEQYF. DNA of the CDR3: TGTGCCAGCTCGTACGGACTAGCGGAGAGTTACGAGCAGTACTTC. The V gene is TRBV18, the J gene TRBJ2-7; 10 bases are shared with TRBD2. Trimming took 6 bases from V and 4 from J; bases not matched to a gene: 9. The germline CDR1 and CDR2 sequences are KGHSH and LQKENI. The CDR3 consists of 15 residues.